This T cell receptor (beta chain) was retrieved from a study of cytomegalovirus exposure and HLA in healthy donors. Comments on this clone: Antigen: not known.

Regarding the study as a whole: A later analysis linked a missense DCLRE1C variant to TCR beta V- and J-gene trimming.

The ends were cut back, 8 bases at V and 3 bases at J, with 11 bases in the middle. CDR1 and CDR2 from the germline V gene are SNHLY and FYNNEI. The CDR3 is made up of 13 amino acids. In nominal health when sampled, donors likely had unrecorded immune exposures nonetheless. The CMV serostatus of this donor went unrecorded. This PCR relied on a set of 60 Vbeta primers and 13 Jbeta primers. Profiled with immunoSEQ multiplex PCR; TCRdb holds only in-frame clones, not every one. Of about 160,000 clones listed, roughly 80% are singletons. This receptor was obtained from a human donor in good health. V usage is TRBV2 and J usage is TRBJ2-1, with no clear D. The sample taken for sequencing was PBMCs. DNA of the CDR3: TGTGCCAGCCCAGGCTCCCGCTACAATGAGCAGTTCTTC. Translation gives CASPGSRYNEQFF. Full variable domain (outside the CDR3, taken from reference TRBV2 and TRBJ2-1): EPEVTQTPSHQVTQMGQEVILRCVPISNHLYFYWYRQILGQKVEFLVSFYNNEISEKSEIFDDQFSVERPDGSNFTLKIRSTKLEDSAMYFCASPGSRYNEQFFGPGTRLTVL.